Sequencing of this T cell receptor (beta chain) was carried out in a study of T cells in localized non-small cell lung cancer. General study results and limits: It was uninvolved adjacent lung that showed the highest T cell clonality, exceeding tumor. Appearances in adjacent lung were noted for a median 57 of the top 100 tumor clones.

With respect to this clone: Its matching antigen is unknown.

Some clones are missing from TCRdb's copy, which holds only in-frame ones; the method was immunoSEQ multiplex PCR. The table has about 1,500 clones, approximately 30% seen once. This receptor was identified in a male donor at least 60 years old with stage II squamous cell lung carcinoma. This material consisted of normal lung tissue next to the tumor, taken before any cancer treatment.

This CDR3 reads CASNKRGFGYGYTF. CDR3 sequence (DNA): TGTGCCAGCAACAAACGGGGTTTTGGCTATGGCTACACCTTC. The genes are TRBV28 and TRBJ1-2; no definite D call. The CDR3 length is 14 residues. The germline V and J ends were trimmed by 7 bases and 4 bases, with 16 bases remaining between them. Germline V gene data show CDR1 as MDHEN and CDR2 as SYDVKM.